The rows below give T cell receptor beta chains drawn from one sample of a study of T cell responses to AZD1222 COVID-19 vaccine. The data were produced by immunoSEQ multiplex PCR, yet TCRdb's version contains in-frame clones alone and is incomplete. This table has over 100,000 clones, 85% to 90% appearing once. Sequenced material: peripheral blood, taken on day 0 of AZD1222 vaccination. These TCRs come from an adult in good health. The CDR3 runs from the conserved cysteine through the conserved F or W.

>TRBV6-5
CAIQRSAGSTPLHF
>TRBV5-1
CASSLGGTGLQETQYF
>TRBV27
CASSPPPGISYEQYF
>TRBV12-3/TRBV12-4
CASSVYEKLFF
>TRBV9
CASSGTGTQYF
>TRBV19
CASTAGIGGYTF
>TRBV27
CASSFGGWGYGYTF
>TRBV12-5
CASGLRPLSVEYYGYTF
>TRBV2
CASSEELAGVTGELFF
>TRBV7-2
CASSLADRGAGYGYTF
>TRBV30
CAWSVPVGDTQYF
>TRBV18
CASSQFGTQNSYEQYF
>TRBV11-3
CASSLTGQLPYEQYF
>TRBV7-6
CASSQGPGSYEQYF
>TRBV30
CAWRSGEDSAYEQYF
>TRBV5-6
CASSLFWSSTDTQYF
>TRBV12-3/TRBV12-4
CASSPPVGTQYF
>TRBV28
CASSSGLAAQETQYF
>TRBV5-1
CASSSLTGGQNTGELFF
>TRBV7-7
CASSASGGVQETQYF
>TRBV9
CASSVGTSGSYEQYF
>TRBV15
CATSTDTQGGLYSNQPQHF
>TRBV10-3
CATRGAATSDTQYF
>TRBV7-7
CASSLAQTNNEQFF
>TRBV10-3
CAISESVLGGYEQYF
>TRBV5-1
CASSLTFSGNTIYF